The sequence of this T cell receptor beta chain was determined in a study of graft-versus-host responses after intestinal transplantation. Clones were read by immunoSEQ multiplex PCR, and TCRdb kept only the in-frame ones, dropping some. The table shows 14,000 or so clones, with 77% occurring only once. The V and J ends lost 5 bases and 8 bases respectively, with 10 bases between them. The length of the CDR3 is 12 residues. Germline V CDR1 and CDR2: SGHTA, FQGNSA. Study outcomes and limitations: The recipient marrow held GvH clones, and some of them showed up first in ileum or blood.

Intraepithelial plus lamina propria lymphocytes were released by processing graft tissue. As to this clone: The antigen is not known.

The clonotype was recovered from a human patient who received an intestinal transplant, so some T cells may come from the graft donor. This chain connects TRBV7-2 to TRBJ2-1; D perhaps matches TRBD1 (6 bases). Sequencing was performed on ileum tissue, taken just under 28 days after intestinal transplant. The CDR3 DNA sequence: TGTGCCAGCAGCAAACAGGGTGATGAGCAGTTCTTC. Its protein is CASSKQGDEQFF.